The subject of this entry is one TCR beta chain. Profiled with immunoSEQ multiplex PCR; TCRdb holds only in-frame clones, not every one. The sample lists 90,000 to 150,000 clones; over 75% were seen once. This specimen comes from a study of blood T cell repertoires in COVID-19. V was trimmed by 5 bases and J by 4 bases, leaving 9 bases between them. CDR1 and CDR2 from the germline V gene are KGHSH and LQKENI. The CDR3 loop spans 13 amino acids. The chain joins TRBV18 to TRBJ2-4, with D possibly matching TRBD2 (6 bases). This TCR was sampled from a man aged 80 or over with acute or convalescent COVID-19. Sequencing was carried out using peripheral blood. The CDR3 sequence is CASSLEGKNIQYF. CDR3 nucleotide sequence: TGTGCCAGCTCATTGGAGGGGAAAAACATTCAGTACTTC.